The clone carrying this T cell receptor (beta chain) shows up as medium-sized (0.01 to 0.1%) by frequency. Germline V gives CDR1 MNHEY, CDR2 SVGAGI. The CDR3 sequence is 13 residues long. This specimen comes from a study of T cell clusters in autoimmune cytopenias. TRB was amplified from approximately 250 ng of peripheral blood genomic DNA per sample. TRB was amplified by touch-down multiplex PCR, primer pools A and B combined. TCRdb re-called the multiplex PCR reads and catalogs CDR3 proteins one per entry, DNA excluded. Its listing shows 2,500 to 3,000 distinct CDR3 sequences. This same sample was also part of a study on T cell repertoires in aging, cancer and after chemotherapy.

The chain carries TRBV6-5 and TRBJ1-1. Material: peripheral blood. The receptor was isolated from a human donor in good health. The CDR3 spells CASSYTVNTEAFF.